The 16 T cell receptor beta chains presented below share a single source sample, sequenced in a study of T-cell memory formation after mild COVID-19. One entry per CDR3 protein, called by TCRdb with MiXCR from the 5' RACE reads. In the table there are about 440,000 distinct CDR3 sequences, 20% of which are singletons. Sequencing used PBMCs or a T cell subset sorted from them (not recorded which). These receptor sequences come from an adult woman who had mild COVID-19 (a few samples of this study predate the infection). Cell type and time point are not known.

The chain couples TRBV30 to TRBJ2-4; no definite D call. Trimming removed 7 bases at V and 5 bases at J, with 18 bases between. Germline values: CDR1 GTSNPN, CDR2 SVGIG (reference sequence). This CDR3 comprises 14 residues. CDR3 in DNA: TGTGCCTTTTGTCGGGTCCGATGGGAAAACATTCAGTACTTC. Translating gives CAFCRVRWENIQYF.

This clonotype was recorded a few times. This rearrangement joins TRBV7-6 to TRBJ1-5; no reliable D call. CDR1 SGHVS and CDR2 FNYEAQ come from the germline V gene. This CDR3 is built from 15 residues. The ends were cut back, 3 bases at V and 6 bases at J, with 15 bases in the middle. The CDR3 loop is CASSFSALSGQPQHF. The CDR3 nucleotides read TGTGCCAGCAGCTTTTCGGCCCTGAGCGGTCAGCCCCAGCATTTT.

This sequence joins TRBV7-2 and TRBJ2-1; 11 nucleotides align to TRBD2. Germline lookup yields CDR1 SGHTA and CDR2 FQGNSA. The V gene end was trimmed by 4 bases and the J gene end by 4 bases; junction bases not matched to a gene: 6. This CDR3 contains 16 residues. Written as DNA, the CDR3 is TGTGCCAGCAGCTCCATTGGGACTAGCGGTTACAATGAGCAGTTCTTC. The encoded protein is CASSSIGTSGYNEQFF. The full variable domain, rest sourced from reference TRBV7-2 and TRBJ2-1, is GAGVSQSPSNKVTEKGKDVELRCDPISGHTALYWYRQSLGQGLEFLIYFQGNSAPDKSGLPSDRFSAERTGGSVSTLTIQRTQQEDSAVYLCASSSIGTSGYNEQFFGPGTRLTVL.

This clonotype was seen more than once but under ten times. This chain uses TRBV2 with TRBJ2-7, with 9 nucleotides matching TRBD2. This CDR3 is built from 13 residues. V shed 8 bases, J shed 7 bases, and the junction held 9 bases outside the gene matches. Germline CDR1 and CDR2: SNHLY and FYNNEI. The CDR3 nucleotides are TGTGCCAGCGTAATAGCGGGAGTGGGGGAGCAGTACTTC. As protein: CASVIAGVGEQYF.

The chain has TRBV6-5 and TRBJ2-3; unclear D gene. Germline lookup yields CDR1 MNHEY and CDR2 SVGAGI. Trimming left V 2 bases short and J 3 bases short, with 6 bases between. The CDR3 has 13 residues. This CDR3 reads CASSYRKTDTQYF. For the CDR3, the DNA is TGTGCCAGCAGTTACAGGAAGACAGATACGCAGTATTTT.

The V and J genes are TRBV30 and TRBJ2-5; 8 bases are a match to TRBD2. Germline CDR1 reads GTSNPN; CDR2 reads SVGIG (reference sequence). The CDR3 runs to 15 residues. V lost 4 bases to trimming and J lost 3 bases; unmatched junction nucleotides: 10. The CDR3 bases are TGTGCCTGGAAAGAAGGACTAGCACGGAAAGAGACCCAGTACTTC. This sequence encodes CAWKEGLARKETQYF.

The chain combines TRBV12-3 or TRBV12-4 with TRBJ1-5, with TRBD1 identical over 7 bases. The ends lost 6 bases at V and 4 bases at J; junction bases unmatched: 6. The CDR3 covers 14 residues. This CDR3 is CASSPGQANQPQHF. CDR3 bases: TGTGCCAGCAGCCCAGGACAGGCGAATCAGCCCCAGCATTTT.

The chain has TRBV5-6 and TRBJ1-5, with D tentatively TRBD1 (6 bases). The CDR3 sequence is 14 residues long. Germline V gene data show CDR1 as SGHDT and CDR2 as YYEEEE. The germline V and J ends were trimmed by 2 bases and 7 bases, with 13 bases remaining between them. CDR3 protein: CASSFRDNTQPQHF. The CDR3 region has the DNA TGTGCCAGCAGCTTCCGGGACAACACGCAGCCCCAGCATTTT.

V and J are TRBV7-2 and TRBJ2-2; weak D call: TRBD2 (6 bases). The germline gives CDR1 SGHTA, CDR2 FQGNSA. The V and J ends lost 5 bases and 4 bases respectively, with 14 bases between them. The CDR3 contains 15 residues. The CDR3 bases are TGTGCCAGCAGCCTTAGCGGCCCCGCCACCGGGGAGCTGTTTTTT. Protein product: CASSLSGPATGELFF.

This clonotype has more than one count but fewer than ten. The V call is TRBV7-8, the J call TRBJ1-5; no clear D gene. CDR3 length: 12 amino acids. V was cut by 4 bases and J by 6 bases, with 7 bases left in between. CDR1 and CDR2 from the germline V gene are SGHVS and FQNEAQ. CDR3 coding DNA: TGTGCCAGCAGCTCAGGAGTTCAGCCCCAGCATTTT. It specifies CASSSGVQPQHF.

The chain uses TRBV12-3 or TRBV12-4 and TRBJ2-7; D remains ambiguous. The CDR3 runs 14 residues. The V gene lost 6 bases and the J gene lost 1 base, with 13 bases spanning the gap. This CDR3 is CASRSRAGSYEQYF. Written as DNA, the CDR3 is TGTGCCAGCAGGTCCCGGGCCGGATCCTACGAGCAGTACTTC.

The chain carries TRBV6-6 and TRBJ2-4; weak D call: TRBD2 (5 bases). Germline V lookup: CDR1 MNHNY, CDR2 SVGAGI (reference sequence). Trimming removed 5 bases at V and 2 bases at J, with 10 bases between. This CDR3 is 14 amino acids long. The CDR3 reads CASSPRETKNIQYF. In DNA, the CDR3 is TGTGCCAGCAGTCCGAGGGAGACCAAAAACATTCAGTACTTC.

V is TRBV4-1 and J is TRBJ2-7; TRBD1 might be the D (6 bases). This CDR3 region has 15 residues. Trimming took off 0 bases at V and 2 bases at J, with 11 bases between the two ends. Germline CDR1 is MGHRA and CDR2 is YSYEKL. The CDR3 is CASSQEDRRPYEQYF. As DNA, the CDR3 is TGCGCCAGCAGCCAAGAGGACAGAAGACCCTACGAGCAGTACTTC.

There are a few counts of this clonotype. The rearrangement uses TRBV5-1 and TRBJ2-5; D is unresolved. Germline assignment: CDR1 SGHRS and CDR2 YFSETQ. Trimming took 7 bases from V and 2 from J, leaving 15 bases between them. This CDR3 is built from 14 residues. CDR3 residues: CASVPGRRQETQYF. The CDR3, as DNA: TGCGCCAGCGTCCCGGGCAGACGGCAAGAGACCCAGTACTTC.

This chain links TRBV20-1 with TRBJ2-1, with TRBD2 matching over 12 bases. V lost 0 bases to trimming and J lost 9 bases; unmatched junction nucleotides: 9. The CDR3 consists of 16 residues. From germline, CDR1 is DFQATT and CDR2 SNEGSKA (reference sequence). CDR3 DNA: TGCAGTGCTAGAGAACCTAGCGGGAGGGCCATGGGTGAGCAGTTCTTC. It translates to CSAREPSGRAMGEQFF.

CDR3 nucleotides: TGTGCCAGCAGCGGGGACAGTCTCGAGCAGTACTTC. It is translated as CASSGDSLEQYF. This chain uses TRBV6-2 or TRBV6-3 with TRBJ2-7, with 7 positions matching TRBD1. Trimming removed 6 bases from V and 6 bases from J; junction bases left unmatched: 5. The CDR3 loop spans 12 amino acids. Germline assignment: CDR1 MNHEY and CDR2 SVGEGT.